The present TCR beta chain was sequenced within a study of OX40 agonist ivuxolimab in advanced cancers. The table came from immunoSEQ multiplex PCR; TCRdb's copy has only in-frame clones and leaves some out. In the table there are around 73,000 clones, about 90% of which are singletons. Germline CDR1 and CDR2: SGHRS and YFSETQ. V was shortened by 2 bases and J by 4 bases, with 5 bases between the two germline ends. This CDR3 region has 12 residues. The TCR comes from an adult with an advanced solid tumor such as melanoma, head and neck, liver or kidney cancer. The chain employs TRBV5-1 and TRBJ2-3, with no clear D. The sequencing here drew on CD4+ or CD8+ T cells sorted from blood, taken in a trial of the OX40 agonist ivuxolimab. The CDR3 nucleotides read TGCGCCAGCAGCTTCGTCGCAGATACGCAGTATTTT. Translating it yields CASSFVADTQYF.